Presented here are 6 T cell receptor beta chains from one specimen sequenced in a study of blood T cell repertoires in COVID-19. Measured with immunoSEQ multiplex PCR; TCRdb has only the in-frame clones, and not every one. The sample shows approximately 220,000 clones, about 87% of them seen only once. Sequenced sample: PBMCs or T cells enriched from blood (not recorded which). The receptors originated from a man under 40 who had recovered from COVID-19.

The CDR3 DNA sequence: TGTGCCAGCAGCACGACCGGGGGAAGGTATGGCTACACCTTC. This gives the protein CASSTTGGRYGYTF. V gene TRBV7-8 combines with J gene TRBJ1-2; the D gene is possibly TRBD1 (5 bases). The V gene's germline CDR1 is SGHVS and CDR2 FQNEAQ. V lost 5 bases and J 5 bases, leaving 15 bases between the germline ends. This CDR3 has 14 amino acids.

CDR3 DNA sequence: TGTGCCTGGAGTCTGGGGACACCGAACTCCTACGAGCAGTACTTC. Protein: CAWSLGTPNSYEQYF. The gene calls are TRBV30 and TRBJ2-7; a weak D match, TRBD1 (6 bases). Germline V gene data show CDR1 as GTSNPN and CDR2 as SVGIG (reference sequence). V was pared by 2 bases and J by 0 bases, with 14 bases between. The length of the CDR3 is 15 residues. The entire variable domain, with the rest obtained from reference TRBV30 and TRBJ2-7, is as follows: SQTIHQWPATLVQPVGSPLSLECTVEGTSNPNLYWYRQAAGRGLQLLFYSVGIGQISSEVPQNLSASRPQDRQFILSSKKLLLSDSGFYLCAWSLGTPNSYEQYFGPGTRLTVT.

Here the CDR3 reads CASSPGGDSYNSPLHF. CDR3 sequence (DNA): TGTGCCAGCAGCCCCGGGGGGGACTCCTATAATTCACCCCTCCACTTT. The chain links TRBV13 to TRBJ1-6, with D perhaps TRBD1 (5 bases). V was clipped by 5 bases and J by 0 bases, with 11 bases between them. Germline loops: CDR1 PRHDT, CDR2 FYEKMQ (reference sequence). The CDR3 consists of 16 residues. Filled out from reference TRBV13 and TRBJ1-6, the complete variable domain reads AAGVIQSPRHLIKEKRETATLKCYPIPRHDTVYWYQQGPGQDPQFLISFYEKMQSDKGSIPDRFSAQQFSDYHSELNMSSLELGDSALYFCASSPGGDSYNSPLHFGNGTRLTVT.

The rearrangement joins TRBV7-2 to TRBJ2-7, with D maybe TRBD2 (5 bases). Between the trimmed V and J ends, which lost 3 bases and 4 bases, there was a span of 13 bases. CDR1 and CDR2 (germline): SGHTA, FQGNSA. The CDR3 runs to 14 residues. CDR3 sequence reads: CASSFLGTGYEQYF. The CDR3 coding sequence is TGTGCCAGCAGCTTCCTAGGCACGGGGTACGAGCAGTACTTC.

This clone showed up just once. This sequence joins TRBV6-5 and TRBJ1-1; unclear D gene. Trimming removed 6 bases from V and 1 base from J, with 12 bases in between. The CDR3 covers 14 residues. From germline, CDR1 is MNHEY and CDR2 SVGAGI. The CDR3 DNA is TGTGCCAGCAGCCGATACGGAGAGAACACTGAAGCTTTCTTT. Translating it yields CASSRYGENTEAFF.

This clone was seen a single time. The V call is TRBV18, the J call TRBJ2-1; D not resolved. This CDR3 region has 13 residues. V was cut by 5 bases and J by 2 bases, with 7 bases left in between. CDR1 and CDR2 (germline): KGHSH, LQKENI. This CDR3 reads CASSMSAYNEQFF. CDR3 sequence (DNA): TGTGCCAGCTCAATGAGCGCCTACAATGAGCAGTTCTTC.